The rows below give T cell receptor beta chains drawn from one sample of a study of beta chain features in type 1 diabetes. Using immunoSEQ multiplex PCR, the repertoire was profiled, and TCRdb retains in-frame clones only, with some absent. The table has hundreds of thousands of clones, about 30% seen once. The sequenced sample consisted of naive CD4+ T cells from blood. All receptors come from a man between 18 and 29 years old in good health. The CDR3 runs from the conserved cysteine through the conserved F or W. The D gene is left open where the match is weak. Expanded clones get a size class; other rows say once, few or many, or leave the size out.

clone size | D gene | J gene | V gene | CDR3 DNA | CDR3 protein
once | . | TRBJ2-5 | TRBV29-1 | TGCAGCGCCAATAAGCGGGTCCAAGAGACCCAGTACTTC | CSANKRVQETQYF
. | . | TRBJ2-1 | TRBV7-3 | TGTGCCAGCAGCTTAAAAGAGGGATCCTACAATGAGCAGTTCTTC | CASSLKEGSYNEQFF
. | . | TRBJ1-4 | TRBV20-1 | TGCAGTGCTATCGACCTTGAAAAACTGTTTTTT | CSAIDLEKLFF
few | . | TRBJ2-7 | TRBV30 | TGTGCCTGGACTAATCTCCGAGGAGTCACCCTCTACGAGCAGTACTTC | CAWTNLRGVTLYEQYF
few | . | TRBJ2-7 | TRBV5-6 | TGTGCCAGCAGCTTCCAAGGCAGACCCTACGAGCAGTACTTC | CASSFQGRPYEQYF
few | . | TRBJ1-2 | TRBV25-1 | TGTGCCAGCAGTGTCGCCCCGTATGGCTACACCTTC | CASSVAPYGYTF
once | TRBD2 | TRBJ2-3 | TRBV18 | TGTGCCAGCTCACCACGAGGACTAGCGGGAGATACGCAGTATTTT | CASSPRGLAGDTQYF
. | . | TRBJ2-5 | TRBV7-9 | TGTGCCAGCAGCTTAGGACCCGGTTTGCCGACGCAGACCCAGTACTTC | CASSLGPGLPTQTQYF
. | . | TRBJ2-7 | TRBV7-2 | TGTGCCAGCAGCTCGGACTGGGGGGATTACGAGCAGTACTTC | CASSSDWGDYEQYF
. | TRBD1 | TRBJ1-2 | TRBV4-2 | TGTGCCAGCAGCCAAGATGGGGGGACAGGGCATGGCTACACCTTC | CASSQDGGTGHGYTF
few | TRBD2 | TRBJ2-7 | TRBV29-1 | TGCAGCGTAAGGACTAGCGGGAGCTCCTACGAGCAGTACTTC | CSVRTSGSSYEQYF
few | . | TRBJ1-1 | TRBV29-1 | TGCAGCGTTGAAAGAGACAGTTCTGGGACTGAAGCTTTCTTT | CSVERDSSGTEAFF
. | . | TRBJ1-1 | TRBV30 | TGTGCCGGAGGCAGTCGGGATACTGAAGCTTTCTTT | CAGGSRDTEAFF
once | . | TRBJ2-2 | TRBV19 | TGTGCCAGTAGTATTTCAGGGTTTACCGGGGAGCTGTTTTTT | CASSISGFTGELFF
few | TRBD2 | TRBJ2-5 | TRBV9 | TGTGCCAGCAGCGTAGGGCTAGCGGGGCCACAAGAGACCCAGTACTTC | CASSVGLAGPQETQYF
. | . | TRBJ2-1 | TRBV4-1 | TGCGCCAGCAGCCAAGACGGAGGAGGGGGCTATGAGCAGTTCTTC | CASSQDGGGGYEQFF